These 30 T cell receptor beta chains share one sample of origin, sequenced in a study of molecular identifiers for immune sequencing clone quantification. In TCRdb, the PCR reads were re-called with MiXCR into one record per CDR3 protein. The data show some 320,000 distinct CDR3 sequences, around 21% seen once. Sequenced input: naive CD8+ T cells from blood, with Jurkat cell RNA spiked in. Specified subset: FACS-sorted CD8+CD4-CCR7+CD45RA+ naive T cells. These receptors were taken from a human donor in good health. Some libraries in this study had Jurkat cell RNA spiked in.

Many counts were recorded for this clonotype. V gene TRBV7-6 combines with J gene TRBJ1-6; TRBD1 is a possible D gene (6 bases). Trimming removed 3 bases at V and 5 bases at J, with 8 bases between. Germline V CDR1 and CDR2: SGHVS, FNYEAQ. The length of the CDR3 is 14 residues. The CDR3 sequence is CASSLRTDNSPLHF. CDR3 nucleotides: TGTGCCAGCAGCTTGCGGACAGATAATTCACCCCTCCACTTT.

Regarding this clonotype: A clone one base away is much larger, so this may be a read error. The V call is TRBV9, the J call TRBJ1-1; maybe TRBD1 (5 bases). This CDR3 contains 14 residues. V lost 3 bases, J lost 4 bases, and 13 bases lay in between. CDR1 SGDLS and CDR2 YYNGEE come from the germline V gene. The CDR3 here is CASSALDNPTEAFF. CDR3 DNA sequence: TGTGCCAGCAGCGCTTTGGACAACCCCACTGAAGCTTTCTTT.

Turning to this clonotype: This may come from a read error, since a much larger clone is one base off. The chain employs TRBV7-9 and TRBJ2-1; a weak D match, TRBD2 (5 bases). CDR3 length: 16 residues. CDR1 and CDR2 (germline): SEHNR, FQNEAQ (reference sequence). The CDR3 DNA sequence: TGTGCCAGCAGCTTAGTTTCGGGGAAACCCTACATTGAGCAGTTCTTC. It translates to CASSLVSGKPYIEQFF.

Ten or more counts support this clonotype. The chain is built from TRBV29-1 and TRBJ2-7, with 12 bases matching TRBD2. Germline values: CDR1 SQVTM, CDR2 ANQGSEA. The CDR3 contains 16 residues. Trimming removed 7 bases from V and 1 base from J; junction bases left unmatched: 11. CDR3 DNA: TGCAGCGCAATCCTAGCGGGAGGGCCTATGTCCTACGAGCAGTACTTC. It yields the protein CSAILAGGPMSYEQYF.

Regarding this clonotype: At one end the junction does not follow the germline gene, possibly because of a read error. The V gene is TRBV4-1, the J gene TRBJ2-2, with D maybe TRBD2 (6 bases). The CDR3 has 15 amino acids. CDR1 and CDR2 from the germline V gene are MGHRA and YSYEKL. Written as DNA, the CDR3 is TGCGCCTGCAGCCGAACCGGGAGTGACACCGGGGAGCTGTTTTTT. Its translation: CACSRTGSDTGELFF.

This clonotype was detected only a few times. The genes are TRBV27 and TRBJ2-7; 10 positions agree with TRBD1. The CDR3 totals 15 residues. Germline lookup yields CDR1 MNHEY and CDR2 SMNVEV (reference sequence). J was trimmed by 4 bases and V by 5 bases; bases with no gene match: 8. CDR3 in amino acids: CASSRTGGLGYEQYF. The CDR3 coding sequence is TGTGCCAGCAGTCGGACAGGGGGATTGGGGTACGAGCAGTACTTC.

About this clonotype: This may be a read error, as it is one base from a much larger clone. V is TRBV7-9 and J is TRBJ2-5, with TRBD1 identical over 7 bases. Germline values: CDR1 SEHNR, CDR2 FQNEAQ (reference sequence). The CDR3 length is 14 residues. The CDR3 here is CVGSLVQGEETQYF. Here the CDR3 DNA reads TGTGTCGGCAGCTTGGTCCAGGGGGAAGAGACCCAGTACTTC. The whole variable domain, filled in from reference TRBV7-9 and TRBJ2-5, reads DTGVSQNPRHKITKRGQNVTFRCDPISEHNRLYWYRQTLGQGPEFLTYFQNEAQLEKSRLLSDRFSAERPKGSFSTLEIQRTEQGDSAMYLCVGSLVQGEETQYFGPGTRLLVL.

This clonotype is a singleton in its sample. A much larger clone is a single base away; this may be a read error. V is TRBV4-3 and J is TRBJ1-3; perhaps TRBD1 as D (6 bases). Germline lookup yields CDR1 LGHNA and CDR2 YSLEER. This CDR3 region has 16 residues. The CDR3 sequence is CASSLDRRISGNTTYF. The CDR3 coding sequence is TGCGCCAGCAGCCTCGACAGGAGAATCTCTGGAAACACCACATATTTT.

Concerning this clonotype itself: Given a much more abundant clone one base away, this may be a read error. The chain links TRBV15 to TRBJ1-5; D call uncertain. Germline CDR1 reads LNHNV; CDR2 reads YYDKDF (reference sequence). The CDR3 consists of 16 residues. The DNA for the CDR3 is TGTGCCGCCAGCAGAGATGTTCTCCCTAGCAATCAGCCCCAGCATTTT. It is translated as CAASRDVLPSNQPQHF. The entire variable domain, with the rest obtained from reference TRBV15 and TRBJ1-5, is as follows: DAMVIQNPRYQVTQFGKPVTLSCSQTLNHNVMYWYQQKSSQAPKLLFHYYDKDFNNEADTPDNFQSRRPNTSFCFLDIRSPGLGDTAMYLCAASRDVLPSNQPQHFGDGTRLSIL.

At least ten counts were recorded for this clonotype. The rearrangement uses TRBV5-1 and TRBJ2-3, with TRBD2 as a possible D gene (6 bases). V was clipped by 4 bases and J by 2 bases, with 14 bases between them. The germline CDR1 and CDR2 sequences are SGHRS and YFSETQ. The CDR3 consists of 15 residues. The CDR3 sequence is CASSPEGTFTDTQYF. The CDR3 DNA reads as TGCGCCAGCAGCCCGGAGGGTACCTTCACAGATACGCAGTATTTT. Full variable domain (missing parts from reference TRBV5-1 and TRBJ2-3): KAGVTQTPRYLIKTRGQQVTLSCSPISGHRSVSWYQQTPGQGLQFLFEYFSETQRNKGNFPGRFSGRQFSNSRSEMNVSTLELGDSALYLCASSPEGTFTDTQYFGPGTRLTVL.

This clonotype appeared a few times. This sequence joins TRBV12-3 or TRBV12-4 and TRBJ2-5; TRBD2 might be the D (6 bases). V lost 3 bases, J lost 5 bases, and 16 bases lay in between. The CDR3 runs 15 residues. CDR3 region: CASSFLLAGSETQYF. The CDR3 DNA reads TGTGCCAGCAGTTTCCTACTCGCGGGGTCGGAGACCCAGTACTTC.

This sequence joins TRBV4-3 and TRBJ1-1; D gene uncertain. From germline, CDR1 is LGHNA and CDR2 YSLEER. The CDR3 runs to 18 residues. V was trimmed by 0 bases and J by 0 bases, leaving 17 bases between them. The CDR3: CASSQERCRPSMNTEAFF. The CDR3 DNA follows: TGCGCCAGCAGCCAAGAACGCTGCCGTCCTTCCATGAACACTGAAGCTTTCTTT.

Notes on this clonotype: One base away lies a much larger clone, so this may be a sequencing read error. The chain combines TRBV28 with TRBJ1-5; 7 nucleotides agree with TRBD1. The germline V gene encodes CDR1 MDHEN and CDR2 SYDVKM. The CDR3 extends over 15 amino acids. The DNA for the CDR3 is TGTGCCAGCAGTCCTGGCCAAGGGGGCAATCAGCCCCAGCGTTTT. Encoded protein: CASSPGQGGNQPQRF.

This clonotype was counted many times. The chain employs TRBV28 and TRBJ2-7; 7 positions match TRBD1. Per the germline V gene, CDR1 is MDHEN and CDR2 is SYDVKM. Unmatched junction bases numbered 20, after V lost 2 bases and J lost 4 bases. The CDR3 runs 19 residues. In nucleotides, the CDR3 is TGTGCCAGCAGTTTACCATTCGCCTCGAGTAGGGGGCTCGCTTACGAGCAGTACTTC. Protein product: CASSLPFASSRGLAYEQYF.

This clonotype was seen at least ten times. This rearrangement joins TRBV7-6 to TRBJ2-7, with D perhaps matching TRBD2 (5 bases). The CDR3 spans 15 residues. With 0 bases removed from V and 4 bases from J, the gap between germline ends came to 13 bases. The germline V gene encodes CDR1 SGHVS and CDR2 FNYEAQ. The CDR3 DNA reads as TGTGCCAGCAGCTTAGCGATGTCGGGGATGTACGAGCAGTACTTC. Amino acids: CASSLAMSGMYEQYF.

In this sample, this clonotype turned up a few times. V is TRBV7-9 and J is TRBJ2-3, with 10 bases lining up with TRBD2. Germline assignment: CDR1 SEHNR and CDR2 FQNEAQ (reference sequence). V was pared by 1 base and J by 2 bases, with 6 bases of the junction left unmatched. The CDR3 sequence is 17 residues long. CDR3 region: CASSLEAGGPPTDTQYF. For the CDR3, the DNA is TGTGCCAGCAGCTTAGAAGCGGGAGGGCCCCCCACAGATACGCAGTATTTT.

This clonotype showed up many times. The chain uses TRBV6-1 and TRBJ1-5, with a weak D call TRBD1 (6 bases). The CDR3 has 17 amino acids. Trimming left V 6 bases short and J 4 bases short, with 22 bases between. Germline V lookup: CDR1 MNHNS, CDR2 SASEGT. CDR3 sequence: CASRDREQGVWNQPQHF. The DNA of the CDR3 is TGTGCCAGCAGGGACCGAGAACAGGGCGTTTGGAATCAGCCCCAGCATTTT.

This clonotype came up many times. The CDR3 nucleotides read TGTGCCAGCAGTTTAAACTCCGATAGCAATCAGCCCCAGCATTTT. This encodes CASSLNSDSNQPQHF. V usage is TRBV12-3 or TRBV12-4 and J usage is TRBJ1-5, with unresolved D. The CDR3 has 15 amino acids. Between the trimmed V and J ends, which lost 2 bases and 0 bases, there was a span of 8 bases.

This clonotype has a handful of counts. The chain carries TRBV12-3 or TRBV12-4 and TRBJ2-1, with TRBD1 matching 8 bases. The CDR3 is 15 residues long. The V gene end was trimmed by 3 bases and the J gene end by 2 bases; junction bases not matched to a gene: 3. The CDR3 spells CASSFGQGTYNEQFF. CDR3 nucleotides: TGTGCCAGCAGTTTCGGACAGGGAACCTACAATGAGCAGTTCTTC.

This clonotype was counted ten times or more. The V and J genes are TRBV2 and TRBJ1-1; D unresolved. CDR3 length: 14 amino acids. Trimming cost V 1 base and J 7 bases, with 13 bases left between them. The germline V gene encodes CDR1 SNHLY and CDR2 FYNNEI. CDR3 sequence (DNA): TGTGCCAGCAGTGAAGATTGGATGGCCTTTGAAGCTTTCTTT. Translation gives CASSEDWMAFEAFF.

In the case of this clonotype: The germline gene is not matched at one end of the junction; a read error may be the cause. The chain carries TRBV4-2 and TRBJ1-1; possible D gene TRBD1, 5 bases. The CDR3 consists of 14 residues. Germline values: CDR1 LGHNA, CDR2 YNFKEQ. The CDR3 reads CASSQDGGVTEALF. The CDR3 bases are TGTGCCAGCAGCCAAGATGGGGGGGTCACTGAAGCTTTATTT.

For this clonotype: An end of the junction does not agree with germline; a read error may underlie this. The chain recombines TRBV16 with TRBJ2-3, with unresolved D. Germline CDR1 and CDR2: KGHSY and FQNENV. The CDR3 is made up of 12 amino acids. The CDR3 nucleotides are TGTGCCAGCAGCCTTTCGGCAGATAGGCAGTATTTT. Its translation is CASSLSADRQYF. Together with reference TRBV16 and TRBJ2-3, the CDR3 gives the full variable domain: GEEVAQTPKHLVRGEGQKAKLYCAPIKGHSYVFWYQQVLKNEFKFLISFQNENVFDETGMPKERFSAKCLPNSPCSLEIQATKLEDSAVYFCASSLSADRQYFGPGTRLTVL.

As to this clonotype: A read error is possible here, since a much larger clone lies one base away. This sequence joins TRBV6-5 and TRBJ1-5; 7 bases align to TRBD1. The germline V gene encodes CDR1 MNHEY and CDR2 SVGAGI. This CDR3 spans 17 amino acids. Written as DNA, the CDR3 is TGTGCCAGCAGCCCAAGGGGGACAGCGGTTAGCAATCAGACCCAGCATTTT. The encoded protein is CASSPRGTAVSNQTQHF.

On this clonotype itself: A much larger clonotype is one base distant, so this may be a read error. The chain uses TRBV5-6 and TRBJ1-3; D not resolved. The CDR3 runs to 14 residues. From germline, CDR1 is SGHDT and CDR2 YYEEEE. CDR3 loop: CASGFGEAGNTIYF. Written as DNA, the CDR3 is TGTGCCAGCGGCTTCGGGGAAGCTGGAAACACCATATATTTT.

This clonotype was observed at least ten times. This sequence joins TRBV7-9 and TRBJ1-4; 7 nucleotides match TRBD1. CDR3 size: 19 residues. Germline V lookup: CDR1 SEHNR, CDR2 FQNEAQ (reference sequence). V lost 1 base, J lost 7 bases, and 18 bases stayed unmatched. The CDR3 nucleotides are TGTGCCAGCAGCTTAGGCCAGACAGGGCTCGCACCATTAGGTGAAAAACTGTTTTTT. It translates to CASSLGQTGLAPLGEKLFF.

As regards this clonotype: No conserved phenylalanine or tryptophan is present at the end of the CDR3, so a read error is the likely explanation. The chain links TRBV4-1 to TRBJ2-3; D is unresolved. Germline V gene data show CDR1 as MGHRA and CDR2 as YSYEKL. The CDR3 is made up of 16 amino acids. The DNA for the CDR3 is TGCGGCAGCAGCCAAAGGACCGCCGCATACACAGATACGCAGTATTCT. This encodes CGSSQRTAAYTDTQYS.

This clonotype appeared many times. J is TRBJ2-7 and V is TRBV5-8; D might be TRBD1 (6 bases). From germline, CDR1 is SGHTS and CDR2 YDEGEE. The V gene lost 4 bases and the J gene lost 0 bases, with 17 bases spanning the gap. The length of the CDR3 is 16 residues. The CDR3 loop is CASSGRTVLSSYEQYF. The CDR3 coding sequence is TGTGCCAGCAGCGGAAGGACAGTACTTAGCTCCTACGAGCAGTACTTC. The complete variable domain, with remaining parts taken from reference TRBV5-8 and TRBJ2-7, reads EAGVTQSPTHLIKTRGQQATLRCSPISGHTSVYWYQQALGLGLQFLLWYDEGEERNRGNFPPRFSGRQFPNYSSELNVNALELEDSALYLCASSGRTVLSSYEQYFGPGTRLTVT.

Regarding this clonotype: Since a much larger clone is just one base distant, this may be a read error. The rearrangement joins TRBV19 to TRBJ1-1; a possible D gene is TRBD1 (6 bases). The germline V and J ends were trimmed by 5 bases and 4 bases, with 14 bases remaining between them. The CDR3 contains 14 residues. Germline assignment: CDR1 LNHDA and CDR2 SQIVND (reference sequence). CDR3 loop: CASSQRQVFTEAFF. The CDR3 DNA reads TGTGCCAGTAGTCAAAGACAGGTTTTCACTGAAGCTTTCTTT.

The table lists this clonotype with many counts. The CDR3 DNA reads as TGCAGTGCTAGTCCGGGGGTTCGGCAAGAGACCCAGTACTTC. This translates into CSASPGVRQETQYF. The chain joins TRBV20-1 to TRBJ2-5; a possible D gene is TRBD2 (6 bases). The V end lost 3 bases, the J end lost 2 bases, and 13 bases lay between the germline ends. Germline lookup yields CDR1 DFQATT and CDR2 SNEGSKA (reference sequence). The length of the CDR3 is 14 residues.

V and J are TRBV20-1 and TRBJ2-7; D gene ambiguous. Trimming left V 5 bases short and J 0 bases short, with 14 bases between. The CDR3 consists of 14 residues. CDR1 is DFQATT, CDR2 SNEGSKA, per germline (reference sequence). The DNA of the CDR3 is TGCAGTGCTCTGTTAGATTTCCCCTCCTACGAGCAGTACTTC. It specifies CSALLDFPSYEQYF.